This entry lists 24 T cell receptor beta chains sequenced from one sample in a study of OX40 agonist ivuxolimab in advanced cancers. Sequencing was performed with immunoSEQ multiplex PCR; in TCRdb, only in-frame clones are kept and a portion is missing. The sample lists 86,000 or so clones, 92% occurring once. The sequenced sample was CD4+ or CD8+ T cells sorted from blood, obtained in a trial of the OX40 agonist ivuxolimab. Source of these receptors: an adult with an advanced solid tumor such as melanoma, head and neck, liver or kidney cancer.

The V gene is TRBV7-9, the J gene TRBJ2-2, with 8 nucleotides matching TRBD1. The V gene's germline CDR1 is SEHNR and CDR2 FQNEAQ (reference sequence). This CDR3 comprises 19 residues. With 3 bases clipped from V and 3 bases from J, the junction kept 15 bases outside the gene matches. CDR3 coding DNA: TGTGCCAGCAGCTTTAGGGCTCGGACAGGGTCGCCGTACACCGGGGAGCTGTTTTTT. It encodes CASSFRARTGSPYTGELFF.

This clone showed up just once. CDR3 sequence: CASSAGGTEAFF. CDR3 nucleotide sequence: TGTGCCAGCAGCGCAGGTGGCACTGAAGCTTTCTTT. This chain links TRBV6-6 with TRBJ1-1; unclear D gene. This CDR3 spans 12 amino acids. The germline gives CDR1 MNHNY, CDR2 SVGAGI (reference sequence). V gave up 6 bases and J gave up 4 bases, with 9 bases separating them.

By share, this clone counts as medium-sized. V gene TRBV6-6 combines with J gene TRBJ2-3; D not certain. This CDR3 spans 14 amino acids. V dropped 4 bases and J dropped 2 bases, with 10 bases sitting between them. CDR1 is MNHNY, CDR2 SVGAGI, per germline (reference sequence). CDR3 DNA sequence: TGTGCCAGCAGTTGGACGCAACCCACAGATACGCAGTATTTT. Protein sequence: CASSWTQPTDTQYF.

The J gene is TRBJ2-3, the V gene TRBV10-2; 10 bases fit TRBD2. Germline CDR1 is WSHSY and CDR2 is SAAADI. The CDR3 is 15 residues long. V lost 4 bases to trimming and J lost 7 bases; unmatched junction nucleotides: 8. The CDR3 region has the DNA TGCGCCAGCAGTGTGGCTAGCGGGGGTCCTAATACGCAGTATTTT. Protein: CASSVASGGPNTQYF.

The gene calls are TRBV19 and TRBJ1-1; TRBD1 agrees at 7 bases. Trimming took 5 bases from V and 3 from J; bases not matched to a gene: 9. The germline V gene has CDR1 LNHDA and CDR2 SQIVND (reference sequence). CDR3 length equals 15 residues. In DNA, the CDR3 is TGTGCCAGTAGTCGACAGGGCCGTGGGGACACTGAAGCTTTCTTT. Protein sequence: CASSRQGRGDTEAFF. Complete variable domain (other parts from reference TRBV19 and TRBJ1-1): DGGITQSPKYLFRKEGQNVTLSCEQNLNHDAMYWYRQDPGQGLRLIYYSQIVNDFQKGDIAEGYSVSREKKESFPLTVTSAQKNPTAFYLCASSRQGRGDTEAFFGQGTRLTVV.

The genes are TRBV6-4 and TRBJ2-3; D gene ambiguous. Trimming took off 11 bases at V and 5 bases at J, with 20 bases between the two ends. Germline values: CDR1 MRHNA, CDR2 SNTAGT. The length of the CDR3 is 14 residues. CDR3 region: CARLKKERRDTQYF. DNA of the CDR3: TGTGCCCGCCTAAAGAAGGAGCGAAGAGATACGCAGTATTTT.

The chain is built from TRBV18 and TRBJ2-1, with unresolved D. This CDR3 region has 15 residues. Germline CDR1 reads KGHSH; CDR2 reads LQKENI. Trimming pared 1 base from V and 3 bases from J, leaving 10 bases between. CDR3 loop: CASSPLDPDYNEQFF. Written as DNA, the CDR3 is TGTGCCAGCTCACCACTAGACCCAGACTACAATGAGCAGTTCTTC.

The chain employs TRBV7-2 and TRBJ2-5; 7 positions match TRBD2. The germline CDR1 and CDR2 sequences are SGHTA and FQGNSA. J was trimmed by 4 bases and V by 8 bases; bases with no gene match: 7. The CDR3 runs to 13 residues. CDR3 coding DNA: TGTGCCAGCCAGCGCGGGAGTCTAGAGACCCAGTACTTC. Residues: CASQRGSLETQYF.

As DNA, the CDR3 is TGTGCCAGCAGTGACAGGACAGGGCATGGCTACACCTTC. It is translated as CASSDRTGHGYTF. V is TRBV2 and J is TRBJ1-2; 8 nucleotides align to TRBD1. CDR3 length: 13 amino acids. V trimming: 3 bases; J trimming: 6 bases; junction bases outside the gene matches: 3. CDR1 is SNHLY and CDR2 is FYNNEI in the germline V gene. The variable domain in full, with the rest retrieved from reference TRBV2 and TRBJ1-2, is EPEVTQTPSHQVTQMGQEVILRCVPISNHLYFYWYRQILGQKVEFLVSFYNNEISEKSEIFDDQFSVERPDGSNFTLKIRSTKLEDSAMYFCASSDRTGHGYTFGSGTRLTVV.

This chain joins TRBV5-4 and TRBJ2-5, with a weak D call TRBD1 (5 bases). Trimming stripped 5 bases from V and 0 bases from J, with 17 bases between. This CDR3 has 16 residues. Germline CDR1 reads SGHNT; CDR2 reads YYREEE (reference sequence). As DNA, the CDR3 is TGTGCCAGCAGTGTTAAGGGGCTTATGTACCAAGAGACCCAGTACTTC. Translating it yields CASSVKGLMYQETQYF.

CDR3 DNA sequence: TGTGCCTGGAGTGCACTACCGGGACAGGGGGCCTACGAGCAGTACTTC. Translating gives CAWSALPGQGAYEQYF. The chain carries TRBV30 and TRBJ2-7; the match to TRBD1 covers 11 bases. The V gene end was trimmed by 1 base and the J gene end by 2 bases; junction bases not matched to a gene: 7. The CDR3 spans 16 residues. Germline lookup yields CDR1 GTSNPN and CDR2 SVGIG (reference sequence).

The chain joins TRBV11-2 to TRBJ2-7, with D unclear. Trimming stripped 5 bases from V and 1 base from J, with 15 bases between. This CDR3 has 15 residues. Germline CDR1 is SGHAT and CDR2 is FQNNGV. The CDR3 region is CASSPGATGSYEQYF. In DNA form, the CDR3 reads TGTGCCAGCAGCCCCGGTGCGACGGGTTCCTACGAGCAGTACTTC.

This chain connects TRBV27 to TRBJ1-2, with 9 bases matching TRBD1. CDR3 length: 18 amino acids. With 2 bases clipped from V and 8 bases from J, the junction kept 18 bases outside the gene matches. Germline values: CDR1 MNHEY, CDR2 SMNVEV (reference sequence). The CDR3: CASSLLPAGGTGSRGYTF. The CDR3 DNA reads as TGTGCCAGCAGTTTACTCCCAGCGGGGGGGACAGGGAGTAGGGGCTACACCTTC.

The gene calls are TRBV18 and TRBJ1-4, with D unclear. This CDR3 contains 15 residues. With 6 bases removed from V and 0 bases from J, the gap between germline ends came to 11 bases. From germline, CDR1 is KGHSH and CDR2 LQKENI. CDR3 protein: CASSPIEATNEKLFF. The CDR3 coding sequence is TGTGCCAGCTCCCCAATCGAAGCAACTAATGAAAAACTGTTTTTT.

This clone was seen only once. J is TRBJ2-7 and V is TRBV6-6; tentatively, D is TRBD2 (7 bases). This CDR3 region has 13 residues. Trimming shortened V by 7 bases and J by 3 bases, and 13 bases separated the two germline ends. CDR1 and CDR2 (germline): MNHNY, SVGAGI (reference sequence). The CDR3 sequence: CASKRDTVYEQYF. CDR3 coding DNA: TGTGCCAGCAAGCGGGACACCGTCTACGAGCAGTACTTC.

The genes are TRBV5-1 and TRBJ1-2; 7 bases match TRBD1. Trimming at V came to 3 bases and at J to 2 bases, leaving 4 bases not matched to a gene. Germline V gene data show CDR1 as SGHRS and CDR2 as YFSETQ. The CDR3 is made up of 14 amino acids. CDR3 in amino acids: CASSWTGGNYGYTF. The CDR3 DNA sequence: TGCGCCAGCAGCTGGACAGGTGGGAACTATGGCTACACCTTC.

Judged by abundance, this clone is medium-sized. A read error may account for a junction end that differs from germline. The chain links TRBV7-7 to TRBJ1-1; D perhaps matches TRBD1 (5 bases). Looked up from germline, CDR1 is SSHAT and CDR2 is FNYEAQ (reference sequence). The CDR3 covers 13 residues. CDR3 sequence (DNA): TGTGCTAGCAGCCAAGACAGTGGGACTGAAGCTTTCTTT. Amino acid sequence: CASSQDSGTEAFF.

This chain connects TRBV28 to TRBJ2-7; D tentatively fits TRBD1 or TRBD2 (7 bases each). There are 12 residues in the CDR3. V was trimmed by 7 bases and J by 13 bases, leaving 20 bases between them. The germline V gene encodes CDR1 MDHEN and CDR2 SYDVKM. Here the CDR3 DNA reads TGTGCCAGCAACGACAGGGTAGGGGGGGATTACTTC. It codes for CASNDRVGGDYF.

This sequence joins TRBV19 and TRBJ1-1; D possibly corresponds to TRBD1 (5 bases). Germline V gene sequence: CDR1 LNHDA, CDR2 SQIVND (reference sequence). V dropped 6 bases and J dropped 1 base, with 15 bases sitting between them. The CDR3 has 15 residues. The CDR3 DNA sequence: TGTGCCAGTAGCCCCACATTGACAGAGAACACTGAAGCTTTCTTT. This gives the protein CASSPTLTENTEAFF.

The J gene is TRBJ1-5, the V gene TRBV5-4, with D hard to call. V was cut by 0 bases and J by 6 bases, with 7 bases left in between. Germline V CDR1 and CDR2: SGHNT, YYREEE (reference sequence). This CDR3 is built from 13 residues. CDR3 residues: CASSLAPFQPQHF. The CDR3 DNA follows: TGTGCCAGCAGCTTGGCCCCTTTTCAGCCCCAGCATTTT. Filled out from reference TRBV5-4 and TRBJ1-5, the complete variable domain reads ETGVTQSPTHLIKTRGQQVTLRCSSQSGHNTVSWYQQALGQGPQFIFQYYREEENGRGNFPPRFSGLQFPNYSSELNVNALELDDSALYLCASSLAPFQPQHFGDGTRLSIL.

This sequence joins TRBV6-1 and TRBJ1-2; D not resolved. V shed 6 bases and J shed 7 bases, with 15 bases lying between them. The CDR3 loop spans 13 amino acids. Per the germline V gene, CDR1 is MNHNS and CDR2 is SASEGT. The CDR3 nucleotides read TGTGCCAGCAGAACTGCCGGGGAGCTTGGCTACACCTTC. Translation: CASRTAGELGYTF.

The chain couples TRBV2 to TRBJ2-5, with 7 bases fitting TRBD2. Germline V gene data show CDR1 as SNHLY and CDR2 as FYNNEI. Unmatched junction bases numbered 10, after V lost 1 base and J lost 5 bases. The CDR3 runs to 16 residues. The CDR3 DNA reads as TGTGCCAGCAGTGAAGGGCCGGGAGGAGATACGGAGACCCAGTACTTC. Residues: CASSEGPGGDTETQYF.

This chain connects TRBV7-9 to TRBJ1-1, with 7 bases that match TRBD1. From germline, CDR1 is SEHNR and CDR2 FQNEAQ (reference sequence). The junction had 8 bases not matched to a gene; V was cut back by 5 bases and J by 5 bases. The length of the CDR3 is 14 residues. The CDR3: CASSPEGAGTEAFF. The CDR3 coding sequence is TGTGCCAGCAGCCCTGAGGGGGCTGGGACTGAAGCTTTCTTT.

The chain employs TRBV28 and TRBJ1-5, with D unresolved. From germline, CDR1 is MDHEN and CDR2 SYDVKM. The V and J ends lost 5 bases and 3 bases respectively, with 14 bases between them. The CDR3 is made up of 15 amino acids. DNA of the CDR3: TGTGCCAGCAGTCCGCCGCCGGGTAACAATCAGCCCCAGCATTTT. It encodes CASSPPPGNNQPQHF.